Presented here are 29 T cell receptor beta chains from one specimen sequenced in a study of monozygotic twins with cystic fibrosis. Produced via immunoSEQ multiplex PCR; TCRdb's table is partial and in-frame only. Here the sample spans under 10,000 clones, 97% to 99% being singletons. The specimen was blood. Every receptor here comes from a girl aged 2-10 years with cystic fibrosis.

In this sample, this clone turned up once. The rearrangement joins TRBV4-3 to TRBJ2-7; D call uncertain. The CDR3 is 16 amino acids. Germline CDR1 is LGHNA and CDR2 is YSLEER. V lost 0 bases and J 3 bases, leaving 15 bases between the germline ends. The CDR3 region has the DNA TGCGCCAGCAGCCAAGAACGAGGTTATTCGTACTACGAGCAGTACTTC. Its protein product is CASSQERGYSYYEQYF.

The CDR3 protein is CASSYSPLSGSGELFF. In DNA, the CDR3 is TGTGCCAGCAGTTACTCCCCCCTTTCGGGATCCGGGGAGCTGTTTTTT. The chain is built from TRBV6-5 and TRBJ2-2; D might be TRBD2 (5 bases). Germline-derived CDR1 and CDR2 are MNHEY and SVGAGI. Trimming removed 0 bases from V and 6 bases from J, with 14 bases in between. The CDR3 is made up of 16 amino acids.

The chain is built from TRBV5-1 and TRBJ2-7; 11 bases fit TRBD2. The CDR3 spans 17 residues. Per the germline V gene, CDR1 is SGHRS and CDR2 is YFSETQ. J lost 4 bases, V lost 2 bases, and 11 bases had no gene match. The CDR3 spells CASSFAGTSGKKYEQYF. CDR3 in DNA: TGCGCCAGCAGCTTCGCCGGGACTAGCGGAAAAAAATACGAGCAGTACTTC.

The chain links TRBV11-2 to TRBJ1-4, with TRBD1 as a possible D gene (5 bases). V was shortened by 2 bases and J by 8 bases, with 12 bases between the two germline ends. Germline CDR1 is SGHAT and CDR2 is FQNNGV. The CDR3 runs 14 residues. The CDR3 region has the DNA TGTGCCAGCAGCTTACCCAGGGCGGAGGAAAAACTGTTTTTT. It encodes CASSLPRAEEKLFF.

The chain links TRBV6-5 to TRBJ2-4; tentatively, D is TRBD1 or TRBD2 (7 bases each). V was shortened by 6 bases and J by 0 bases, with 12 bases between the two germline ends. Per the germline V gene, CDR1 is MNHEY and CDR2 is SVGAGI. The CDR3 has 15 residues. The CDR3 is CASRGRGLAKNIQYF. Here the CDR3 DNA reads TGTGCCAGCAGGGGGAGGGGGCTAGCCAAAAACATTCAGTACTTC.

The chain joins TRBV9 to TRBJ2-1, with 7 bases that match TRBD2. Looked up from germline, CDR1 is SGDLS and CDR2 is YYNGEE. This CDR3 is built from 14 residues. V was clipped by 5 bases and J by 2 bases; unmatched bases: 4. CDR3 nucleotides: TGTGCCAGCAGAAGGGAGGGTGCCTACAATGAGCAGTTCTTC. It codes for CASRREGAYNEQFF.

The chain is built from TRBV9 and TRBJ1-1; 10 bases fit TRBD1. The CDR3 has 15 amino acids. CDR1 is SGDLS and CDR2 is YYNGEE in the germline V gene. With V trimmed by 0 bases and J by 4 bases, 3 bases remained unmatched. For the CDR3, the DNA is TGTGCCAGCAGCGTAGGACAGGGGGCAGGCACTGAAGCTTTCTTT. Residues: CASSVGQGAGTEAFF.

This chain uses TRBV7-3 with TRBJ1-1; D uncertain. Trimming pared 5 bases from V and 5 bases from J, leaving 9 bases between. This CDR3 comprises 12 residues. The germline V gene has CDR1 SGHTA and CDR2 FQGTGA. The CDR3 DNA is TGTGCCAGCAGCCTAAGGAGGACTGAAGCTTTCTTT. It codes for CASSLRRTEAFF.

The CDR3 coding sequence is TGTGCCAGCAGCCTTGGAATAACTGGAGAGGAGCAGTTCTTC. Translation gives CASSLGITGEEQFF. The chain has TRBV6-5 and TRBJ2-1, with D hard to call. CDR1 is MNHEY, CDR2 SVGAGI, per germline. The CDR3 is made up of 14 amino acids. The V end was cut by 6 bases, the J end by 10 bases, with 19 bases between.

This rearrangement joins TRBV6-5 to TRBJ1-2; 8 positions agree with TRBD1. The CDR3 is 14 amino acids. The V gene end was trimmed by 5 bases and the J gene end by 4 bases; junction bases not matched to a gene: 6. Germline CDR1 is MNHEY and CDR2 is SVGAGI. CDR3 region: CASSPPQGGYGYTF. The CDR3 DNA is TGTGCCAGCAGTCCACCACAGGGGGGCTATGGCTACACCTTC.

This clone has only one observation. The rearrangement uses TRBV27 and TRBJ2-3, with 7 nucleotides matching TRBD2. Germline CDR1 MNHEY, CDR2 SMNVEV (reference sequence). With 5 bases clipped from V and 5 bases from J, the junction kept 10 bases outside the gene matches. The CDR3 runs 15 residues. CDR3 bases: TGTGCCAGCAGTGGTGCGGGAGCCCCTAAAGATACGCAGTATTTT. This sequence encodes CASSGAGAPKDTQYF.

As DNA, the CDR3 is TGTGCCAGCAGCTTGGGAGGGACGGGGGCGGACACTGAAGCTTTCTTT. Translating gives CASSLGGTGADTEAFF. The chain couples TRBV5-6 to TRBJ1-1; a weak D match, TRBD1 (6 bases). Germline CDR1 and CDR2: SGHDT and YYEEEE. This CDR3 has 16 amino acids. V shed 0 bases and J shed 3 bases, with 15 bases lying between them.

CDR3 in amino acids: CASSEGGQPQHF. For the CDR3, the DNA is TGTGCCAGCAGTGAAGGGGGTCAGCCCCAGCATTTT. V gene TRBV2 combines with J gene TRBJ1-5, with D unclear. The CDR3 runs to 12 residues. Germline V gene lookup returns CDR1 SNHLY and CDR2 FYNNEI. The ends were cut back, 1 base at V and 6 bases at J, with 4 bases in the middle.

V is TRBV14 and J is TRBJ2-1; D gene uncertain. V lost 6 bases to trimming and J lost 5 bases, with 8 bases between them. The CDR3 is made up of 12 amino acids. Germline assignment: CDR1 SGHDN and CDR2 FVKESK. CDR3 sequence (DNA): TGTGCCAGCAGTTACACAAACAATGAGCAGTTCTTC. Translating gives CASSYTNNEQFF.

This clone was counted only a few times. Written as DNA, the CDR3 is TGCGCCAGCAGCCAAGGACCCCCGGGGAATCAGCCCCAGCATTTT. This gives the protein CASSQGPPGNQPQHF. The chain couples TRBV4-1 to TRBJ1-5; D is ambiguous. CDR1 and CDR2 from the germline V gene are MGHRA and YSYEKL. V shed 1 base and J shed 4 bases, with 11 bases lying between them. The length of the CDR3 is 15 residues.

CDR3 nucleotides: TGTGCCAGCAGTGAGAGCGGACAGGGCTACAATGAGCAGTTCTTC. It specifies CASSESGQGYNEQFF. This chain joins TRBV6-4 and TRBJ2-1; 8 bases map to TRBD1. Germline CDR1 is MRHNA and CDR2 is SNTAGT. The CDR3 has 15 residues. The V and J ends lost 3 bases and 3 bases, in that order; junction bases with no gene match: 4.

The chain links TRBV7-9 to TRBJ2-7, with D possibly being TRBD2 (6 bases). Germline V gene lookup returns CDR1 SEHNR and CDR2 FQNEAQ (reference sequence). V gave up 2 bases and J gave up 4 bases, with 15 bases separating them. CDR3 length: 15 amino acids. CDR3 region: CASSLKETSWYEQYF. CDR3 DNA sequence: TGTGCCAGCAGCTTAAAGGAAACTAGCTGGTACGAGCAGTACTTC.

The chain has TRBV29-1 and TRBJ1-2, with D tentatively TRBD1 (6 bases). The CDR3 loop spans 12 amino acids. In germline, CDR1 is SQVTM, CDR2 ANQGSEA. The germline V and J ends were trimmed by 7 bases and 8 bases, with 17 bases remaining between them. CDR3 DNA: TGCAGCGCCCGGGGGGACATCAACGGCTACACCTTC. Translated: CSARGDINGYTF.

This clone was detected only once. The gene calls are TRBV7-6 and TRBJ2-3, with D hard to call. Per germline, CDR1 SGHVS and CDR2 FNYEAQ. CDR3 length equals 10 residues. Between the trimmed V and J ends, which lost 5 bases and 6 bases, there was a span of 3 bases. This CDR3 is CASSGDTQYF. In DNA, the CDR3 is TGTGCCAGCAGCGGGGATACGCAGTATTTT. Drawing the rest from reference TRBV7-6 and TRBJ2-3, the complete variable domain is GAGVSQSPRYKVTKRGQDVALRCDPISGHVSLYWYRQALGQGPEFLTYFNYEAQQDKSGLPNDRFSAERPEGSISTLTIQRTEQRDSAMYRCASSGDTQYFGPGTRLTVL.

V and J are TRBV12-5 and TRBJ2-1, with a possible D match to TRBD2 (5 bases). Germline assignment: CDR1 LGHNT and CDR2 FRNRAP. The CDR3 is made up of 14 amino acids. The ends were cut back, 9 bases at V and 8 bases at J, with 20 bases in the middle. The CDR3: CASKKVLASDEQFF. In DNA form, the CDR3 reads TGTGCTAGCAAGAAAGTCCTAGCATCAGATGAGCAGTTCTTC.

The genes are TRBV18 and TRBJ2-7; D gene uncertain. Germline CDR1 is KGHSH and CDR2 is LQKENI. The V gene lost 2 bases and the J gene lost 5 bases, with 10 bases spanning the gap. There are 13 residues in the CDR3. The CDR3 spells CASSPAVFHEQYF. CDR3 nucleotides: TGTGCCAGCTCACCAGCAGTTTTCCACGAGCAGTACTTC.

The V call is TRBV7-3, the J call TRBJ2-1; 11 bases align to TRBD1. Per germline, CDR1 SGHTA and CDR2 FQGTGA. The CDR3 is made up of 16 amino acids. J gave up 8 bases and V 5 bases, and 11 bases lay outside the gene matches. CDR3 loop: CASSQNGQGAGDEQFF. CDR3 DNA: TGTGCCAGCAGCCAGAACGGACAGGGGGCAGGGGATGAGCAGTTCTTC. Using reference TRBV7-3 and TRBJ2-1 for the parts outside the CDR3, the full variable domain is GAGVSQTPSNKVTEKGKYVELRCDPISGHTALYWYRQSLGQGPEFLIYFQGTGAADDSGLPNDRFFAVRPEGSVSTLKIQRTERGDSAVYLCASSQNGQGAGDEQFFGPGTRLTVL.

The chain recombines TRBV15 with TRBJ2-7; 7 nucleotides agree with TRBD1. The CDR3 has 14 residues. The V gene's germline CDR1 is LNHNV and CDR2 YYDKDF (reference sequence). V shed 3 bases and J 1 base; nucleotides not matched to a gene: 3. In DNA, the CDR3 is TGTGCCACCAGCAGGGGACAGACATCCTACGAGCAGTACTTC. Translating it yields CATSRGQTSYEQYF. Filled out from reference TRBV15 and TRBJ2-7, the complete variable domain reads DAMVIQNPRYQVTQFGKPVTLSCSQTLNHNVMYWYQQKSSQAPKLLFHYYDKDFNNEADTPDNFQSRRPNTSFCFLDIRSPGLGDTAMYLCATSRGQTSYEQYFGPGTRLTVT.

In DNA form, the CDR3 reads TGTGCCAGCAGCGGTAGCGGGTTTTACACAGATACGCAGTATTTT. It encodes CASSGSGFYTDTQYF. The chain combines TRBV9 with TRBJ2-3, with 7 bases identical to TRBD2. V shed 3 bases and J 2 bases; nucleotides not matched to a gene: 6. This CDR3 has 15 residues. Germline CDR1 and CDR2: SGDLS and YYNGEE.

The rearrangement links TRBV2 to TRBJ1-5, with no clear D. V was cut by 9 bases and J by 6 bases, with 15 bases left in between. Looked up from germline, CDR1 is SNHLY and CDR2 is FYNNEI. CDR3 length: 13 amino acids. CDR3 in DNA: TGTGCCAGTAGTTTAAGTCCGTCTCAGCCCCAGCATTTT. Translating gives CASSLSPSQPQHF.

The chain couples TRBV27 to TRBJ2-1; TRBD2 aligns across 8 bases. The length of the CDR3 is 16 residues. Germline loops: CDR1 MNHEY, CDR2 SMNVEV (reference sequence). After removal of 1 base from V and 9 bases from J, the junction contained 11 bases not matched to a gene. CDR3 amino acids: CASSLLAGNRYGEQFF. As DNA, the CDR3 is TGTGCCAGCAGTTTATTAGCGGGAAATAGGTATGGTGAGCAGTTCTTC.

This chain links TRBV28 with TRBJ1-1; D is ambiguous. The V end lost 2 bases, the J end lost 2 bases, and 15 bases lay between the germline ends. This CDR3 contains 16 residues. Germline V gene lookup returns CDR1 MDHEN and CDR2 SYDVKM. The chain's CDR3 is CASSLLTVGSNTEAFF. In nucleotides, the CDR3 is TGTGCCAGCAGTTTACTAACGGTAGGCAGTAACACTGAAGCTTTCTTT.

This chain links TRBV5-1 with TRBJ1-1; D may be TRBD1 (5 bases). The CDR3 totals 14 residues. The germline gives CDR1 SGHRS, CDR2 YFSETQ. The V end was cut by 0 bases, the J end by 3 bases, with 9 bases between. CDR3 nucleotides: TGCGCCAGCAGCTTGGGAGGGACTGACACTGAAGCTTTCTTT. This sequence encodes CASSLGGTDTEAFF.

The V and J genes are TRBV7-2 and TRBJ2-2; 8 bases line up with TRBD1. Germline CDR1 reads SGHTA; CDR2 reads FQGNSA. There are 16 residues in the CDR3. V lost 4 bases and J lost 6; bases outside the gene matches: 10. Written as DNA, the CDR3 is TGTGCCAGCAGCTGGCCGGAGACAGGGGTCGCCGGGGAGCTGTTTTTT. It yields the protein CASSWPETGVAGELFF.